Below are 29 T cell receptor beta chains sequenced from a single sample in a study of blood T cell repertoires in COVID-19. Assay: immunoSEQ multiplex PCR; the TCRdb copy retains only in-frame clones and omits some. The sample lists nearly 350,000 clones; 80% to 90% were seen once. Material: peripheral blood. The receptors stem from a man in his thirties or forties with active or convalescent COVID-19.

The CDR3 loop is CASRTGRDSGEQYF. CDR3 nucleotide sequence: TGTGCCAGTAGGACGGGACGGGACTCTGGCGAGCAGTACTTC. The chain combines TRBV19 with TRBJ2-7; D is possibly TRBD2 (6 bases). The CDR3 consists of 14 residues. Germline assignment: CDR1 LNHDA and CDR2 SQIVND (reference sequence). The V and J ends lost 6 bases and 6 bases respectively, with 18 bases between them.

The V call is TRBV6-5, the J call TRBJ2-1; 10 nucleotides match TRBD2. The CDR3 spans 15 residues. Trimming at V came to 2 bases and at J to 9 bases, leaving 7 bases not matched to a gene. Looked up from germline, CDR1 is MNHEY and CDR2 is SVGAGI. The CDR3 sequence: CASSYGAGGPGEQFF. CDR3 nucleotide sequence: TGTGCCAGCAGTTACGGAGCGGGAGGGCCAGGTGAGCAGTTCTTC.

V usage is TRBV5-1 and J usage is TRBJ2-3; the D is unclear. The CDR3 loop spans 14 amino acids. CDR1 and CDR2 (germline): SGHRS, YFSETQ. V was clipped by 0 bases and J by 6 bases, with 11 bases between them. CDR3 protein: CASSLGANKDTQYF. The CDR3 nucleotides read TGCGCCAGCAGCTTGGGGGCTAATAAGGATACGCAGTATTTT.

The chain has TRBV6-5 and TRBJ1-1, with D hard to call. Trimming took 0 bases from V and 2 from J, leaving 10 bases between them. The CDR3 runs to 15 residues. Germline CDR1 reads MNHEY; CDR2 reads SVGAGI. The CDR3 region is CASSYSHSLNTEAFF. CDR3 coding DNA: TGTGCCAGCAGTTACTCCCACAGCCTAAACACTGAAGCTTTCTTT.

The chain joins TRBV6-2 or TRBV6-3 to TRBJ1-2, with 7 bases aligning to TRBD1. The CDR3 is 14 residues long. Germline-derived CDR1 and CDR2 are MNHEY and SVGEGT. After removal of 6 bases from V and 0 bases from J, the junction contained 4 bases not matched to a gene. The CDR3 sequence is CASSTGTANYGYTF. The CDR3 nucleotides are TGTGCCAGCAGCACAGGGACAGCTAACTATGGCTACACCTTC.

This sequence joins TRBV25-1 and TRBJ1-2, with 7 bases matching TRBD1. The J segment lost 3 bases and the V segment lost 4 bases, leaving 8 bases of the junction unmatched. Germline assignment: CDR1 MGHDK and CDR2 SYGVNS. This CDR3 comprises 15 residues. CDR3 sequence: CASSARQGPYYGYTF. CDR3 DNA: TGTGCCAGCAGTGCTCGACAGGGTCCCTACTATGGCTACACCTTC.

CDR3 sequence reads: CASSVPGVGDEKLFF. The CDR3 DNA is TGTGCCAGCAGCGTCCCAGGGGTAGGGGATGAAAAACTGTTTTTT. This chain uses TRBV5-5 with TRBJ1-4; D possibly corresponds to TRBD1 (6 bases). Looked up from germline, CDR1 is SGHKS and CDR2 is YYEKEE (reference sequence). Between the trimmed V and J ends, which lost 4 bases and 6 bases, there was a span of 16 bases. CDR3 length: 15 amino acids.

This clone was observed a handful of times. The J gene is TRBJ1-5, the V gene TRBV28; a weak D match, TRBD1 (6 bases). The CDR3 totals 14 residues. Germline V CDR1 and CDR2: MDHEN, SYDVKM. V was clipped by 9 bases and J by 2 bases, with 14 bases between them. The CDR3 loop reads CASQQGGGNQPQHF. The CDR3 coding sequence is TGTGCCAGTCAACAGGGTGGTGGCAATCAGCCCCAGCATTTT.

The CDR3 reads CASSQPGQGSNQPQHF. Here the CDR3 DNA reads TGCGCCAGCAGTCAGCCCGGACAGGGGAGCAATCAGCCCCAGCATTTT. V gene TRBV23-1 combines with J gene TRBJ1-5; 9 bases agree with TRBD1. TRBV23-1 is annotated as an ORF whose role is uncertain. CDR3 length: 16 residues. With 3 bases clipped from V and 1 base from J, the junction kept 4 bases outside the gene matches.

The V call is TRBV10-3, the J call TRBJ2-7; D is undetermined. Germline-derived CDR1 and CDR2 are ENHRY and SYGVKD. CDR3 length: 14 amino acids. With 6 bases removed from V and 3 bases from J, the gap between germline ends came to 15 bases. The CDR3 sequence is CAIRTPGVGYEQYF. In nucleotides, the CDR3 is TGTGCCATCAGGACCCCTGGAGTCGGCTACGAGCAGTACTTC.

V and J are TRBV7-2 and TRBJ2-7, with 10 nucleotides matching TRBD2. The germline CDR1 and CDR2 sequences are SGHTA and FQGNSA. The CDR3 has 15 residues. V dropped 3 bases and J dropped 0; count of bases not matched to a gene: 2. Here the CDR3 DNA reads TGTGCCAGCAGCTTTAGCGGGAGGCCCTCCTACGAGCAGTACTTC. Translating it yields CASSFSGRPSYEQYF.

V gene TRBV4-2 combines with J gene TRBJ1-5; D is perhaps TRBD1 (6 bases). CDR3 length: 15 residues. Between the trimmed V and J ends, which lost 3 bases and 0 bases, there was a span of 9 bases. Germline V gene sequence: CDR1 LGHNA, CDR2 YNFKEQ. The CDR3 region is CASSHSDSSNQPQHF. Written as DNA, the CDR3 is TGTGCCAGCAGCCATTCGGACAGTAGCAATCAGCCCCAGCATTTT.

The V gene is TRBV2, the J gene TRBJ2-3; 9 bases are a match to TRBD2. The V and J ends lost 8 bases and 3 bases, in that order; junction bases with no gene match: 12. Germline CDR1 SNHLY, CDR2 FYNNEI. This CDR3 region has 16 residues. CDR3 amino acids: CASGPEREVGTDTQYF. The CDR3 bases are TGTGCCAGCGGACCAGAGCGGGAGGTGGGGACAGATACGCAGTATTTT.

The chain couples TRBV7-3 to TRBJ2-1; possibly TRBD1 for D (6 bases). From germline, CDR1 is SGHTA and CDR2 FQGTGA. V was cut by 1 base and J by 11 bases, with 15 bases left in between. The CDR3 is 14 residues long. CDR3 sequence: CASSLRVNRAKQFF. Here the CDR3 DNA reads TGTGCCAGCAGCTTAAGGGTAAACAGGGCGAAGCAGTTCTTC.

This clone has just a few counts. This rearrangement joins TRBV5-4 to TRBJ2-1, with TRBD2 matching over 13 bases. The germline V gene encodes CDR1 SGHNT and CDR2 YYREEE (reference sequence). The CDR3 consists of 17 residues. The junction had 9 bases not matched to a gene; V was cut back by 4 bases and J by 5 bases. The CDR3 here is CASSRGLAGRGDNEQFF. The CDR3 region has the DNA TGTGCCAGCAGCCGGGGACTAGCGGGACGGGGGGACAATGAGCAGTTCTTC.

This chain uses TRBV27 with TRBJ1-1, with D unresolved. CDR1 MNHEY and CDR2 SMNVEV come from the germline V gene (reference sequence). The CDR3 covers 8 residues. V lost 11 bases and J 5 bases, leaving 3 bases between the germline ends. CDR3 region: CAETEAFF. CDR3 DNA: TGTGCCGAGACTGAAGCTTTCTTT.

The chain combines TRBV12-3 or TRBV12-4 with TRBJ2-3; TRBD2 might be the D (5 bases). Trimming removed 3 bases at V and 4 bases at J, with 8 bases between. The CDR3 sequence is 13 residues long. In DNA, the CDR3 is TGTGCCAGCAGTTTGATGGAGGCAGATACGCAGTATTTT. This encodes CASSLMEADTQYF.

The chain links TRBV7-9 to TRBJ2-1; 11 bases are a match to TRBD1. The CDR3 is 15 residues long. Germline V gene data show CDR1 as SEHNR and CDR2 as FQNEAQ (reference sequence). The V and J ends lost 5 bases and 7 bases, in that order; junction bases with no gene match: 7. In nucleotides, the CDR3 is TGTGCCAGCAGCCCGGGAGGGACAGGGGGTAATGAGCAGTTCTTC. This sequence encodes CASSPGGTGGNEQFF.

CDR3: CASSMGAGIDIQYF. As DNA, the CDR3 is TGTGCCAGCAGTATGGGTGCAGGGATTGACATTCAGTACTTC. The chain joins TRBV25-1 to TRBJ2-4; a weak D match, TRBD1 (5 bases). This CDR3 has 14 residues. Between the trimmed V and J ends, which lost 5 bases and 8 bases, there was a span of 16 bases. Looked up from germline, CDR1 is MGHDK and CDR2 is SYGVNS.

The J gene is TRBJ2-1, the V gene TRBV7-3; unclear D gene. Germline assignment: CDR1 SGHTA and CDR2 FQGTGA. Trimming took 3 bases from V and 5 from J, leaving 8 bases between them. The CDR3 loop spans 13 amino acids. This CDR3 reads CASSFMYNNEQFF. The CDR3 DNA is TGTGCCAGCAGCTTTATGTACAACAATGAGCAGTTCTTC.

The chain uses TRBV19 and TRBJ1-3; the D is unclear. The germline V gene encodes CDR1 LNHDA and CDR2 SQIVND (reference sequence). The V gene lost 4 bases and the J gene lost 0 bases, with 10 bases spanning the gap. This CDR3 spans 15 amino acids. CDR3 region: CASSTWTVSGNTIYF. CDR3 DNA sequence: TGTGCCAGTAGTACCTGGACTGTCTCTGGAAACACCATATATTTT.

The chain has TRBV28 and TRBJ1-3; tentative D call: TRBD1 (5 bases). Per the germline V gene, CDR1 is MDHEN and CDR2 is SYDVKM. V lost 7 bases, J lost 6 bases, and 16 bases lay in between. This CDR3 comprises 14 residues. The CDR3 nucleotides read TGTGCCAGCACTACGGCAGGACACCTAAACACCATATATTTT. Translation: CASTTAGHLNTIYF.

CDR3 residues: CAWNLALGDQPQHF. The CDR3 nucleotides are TGTGCCTGGAACCTTGCCCTAGGGGATCAGCCCCAGCATTTT. V gene TRBV30 combines with J gene TRBJ1-5, with D possibly being TRBD1 (5 bases). V was trimmed by 4 bases and J by 5 bases, leaving 15 bases between them. Germline loops: CDR1 GTSNPN, CDR2 SVGIG (reference sequence). The CDR3 sequence is 14 residues long.

This CDR3 reads CASSREWTEPNSPLHF. Here the CDR3 DNA reads TGTGCCAGCAGCCGAGAATGGACTGAACCTAATTCACCCCTCCACTTT. The chain is built from TRBV4-2 and TRBJ1-6, with unresolved D. Germline-derived CDR1 and CDR2 are LGHNA and YNFKEQ. Trimming took 4 bases from V and 6 from J, leaving 16 bases between them. The length of the CDR3 is 16 residues.

J is TRBJ2-1 and V is TRBV27, with D possibly TRBD2 on 6 matching bases. The germline V and J ends were trimmed by 5 bases and 0 bases, with 11 bases remaining between them. Germline V CDR1 and CDR2: MNHEY, SMNVEV (reference sequence). This CDR3 region has 15 residues. The CDR3 sequence: CASSTDGSSYNEQFF. The CDR3 region has the DNA TGTGCCAGCAGTACCGACGGGAGCTCCTACAATGAGCAGTTCTTC.

This rearrangement joins TRBV19 to TRBJ2-7; weak D call: TRBD1 (5 bases). Between the trimmed V and J ends, which lost 4 bases and 0 bases, there was a span of 7 bases. Germline V gene data show CDR1 as LNHDA and CDR2 as SQIVND (reference sequence). The CDR3 has 13 amino acids. CDR3 sequence: CASSNQGSYEQYF. CDR3 nucleotides: TGTGCCAGTAGTAACCAGGGCTCCTACGAGCAGTACTTC.

This clone appeared a few times. The chain links TRBV2 to TRBJ2-2; D is possibly TRBD2 (6 bases). Trimming pared 3 bases from V and 4 bases from J, leaving 9 bases between. CDR1 is SNHLY and CDR2 is FYNNEI in the germline V gene. The CDR3 consists of 14 residues. For the CDR3, the DNA is TGTGCCAGCAGTGATCAGCGGGTCACCGGGGAGCTGTTTTTT. It is translated as CASSDQRVTGELFF. The full variable domain, completed using reference TRBV2 and TRBJ2-2, is EPEVTQTPSHQVTQMGQEVILRCVPISNHLYFYWYRQILGQKVEFLVSFYNNEISEKSEIFDDQFSVERPDGSNFTLKIRSTKLEDSAMYFCASSDQRVTGELFFGEGSRLTVL.

The V call is TRBV5-4, the J call TRBJ2-7, with 8 bases aligning to TRBD1. CDR3 length equals 15 residues. The V gene's germline CDR1 is SGHNT and CDR2 YYREEE (reference sequence). V was pared by 4 bases and J by 2 bases, with 8 bases of the junction left unmatched. CDR3 in DNA: TGTGCCAGCAGCAGGGACAGGTTCGGGACCTACGAGCAGTACTTC. Its translation: CASSRDRFGTYEQYF. The full variable domain, rest sourced from reference TRBV5-4 and TRBJ2-7, is ETGVTQSPTHLIKTRGQQVTLRCSSQSGHNTVSWYQQALGQGPQFIFQYYREEENGRGNFPPRFSGLQFPNYSSELNVNALELDDSALYLCASSRDRFGTYEQYFGPGTRLTVT.

The chain joins TRBV19 to TRBJ1-4; D is possibly TRBD1 (6 bases). Germline CDR1 LNHDA, CDR2 SQIVND (reference sequence). The length of the CDR3 is 13 residues. V lost 6 bases and J 7 bases, leaving 12 bases between the germline ends. CDR3 protein: CASRPDSLEKLFF. The CDR3 DNA sequence: TGTGCCAGTAGGCCGGACAGCCTTGAAAAACTGTTTTTT.